The clone carrying this T cell receptor (beta chain) was observed a handful of times. As handled by the study authors: Amplifying reference gene primers gave estimates of nucleated cell counts. Sequencing was performed with immunoSEQ multiplex PCR; in TCRdb, only in-frame clones are kept and a portion is missing. From that table come the V and J calls and clone size; the DNA was used to work out D and trimming. The sample shows around 250,000 clones, 70% to 90% of them seen only once. The study recruited people aged roughly 18 to 100 years across some 23 US areas. Before being deemed recovered, Cohort 3 donors had two negative PCRs, clearance, or symptom resolution. These data belong to a study of blood T cell repertoires in COVID-19. Study summary: Donors in the United States, Italy and Spain gave samples during acute or convalescent COVID-19.

V lost 2 bases, J lost 0 bases, and 10 bases lay in between. Germline CDR1 and CDR2: LNHDA and SQIVND (reference sequence). There are 16 residues in the CDR3. This chain joins TRBV19 and TRBJ2-2; D possibly corresponds to TRBD1 (5 bases). The source is a woman aged 50 to 65 who had recovered from COVID-19. Sequenced input: PBMCs or T cells enriched from blood (not recorded which). CDR3 sequence reads: CASSITGHANTGELFF. In DNA form, the CDR3 reads TGTGCCAGTAGTATAACAGGACACGCGAACACCGGGGAGCTGTTTTTT.